The 18 T cell receptor beta chains below all came from one sample that was sequenced in a study of T-cell reconstitution after alpha-beta-depleted transplantation in children. Researchers prepared the TCRbeta library using unique molecular identifiers, the study reports. TCRdb itself ran the PCR reads through MiXCR, one entry per CDR3 protein. The sample lists about 610,000 distinct CDR3 sequences; 10% to 13% were seen once. Sequenced material: PBMCs from the stem cell graft donor, taken from the stem cell graft. These receptors were taken from a human donor who donated a stem cell graft to a child with acute myeloid leukemia.

The sample holds many counts of this clonotype. The V call is TRBV20-1, the J call TRBJ2-7, with D possibly being TRBD1 (6 bases). Trimming shortened V by 6 bases and J by 1 base, and 13 bases separated the two germline ends. Germline assignment: CDR1 DFQATT and CDR2 SNEGSKA (reference sequence). CDR3 length: 13 residues. The CDR3 coding sequence is TGCAGTGCCGTGGACAGCCTTTCCTACGAGCAGTACTTC. Amino acids: CSAVDSLSYEQYF.

This clonotype was observed at least ten times. V usage is TRBV29-1 and J usage is TRBJ1-1, with D perhaps matching TRBD1 (5 bases). Trimming removed 4 bases at V and 8 bases at J, with 20 bases between. CDR3 length: 14 amino acids. Germline V gene lookup returns CDR1 SQVTM and CDR2 ANQGSEA. CDR3 amino acids: CSVAPRAEGREAFF. The CDR3 nucleotides are TGCAGCGTTGCCCCCAGGGCTGAGGGACGGGAAGCTTTCTTT.

This clonotype was detected only a few times. The chain carries TRBV12-3 or TRBV12-4 and TRBJ1-5; the match to TRBD1 covers 7 bases. The CDR3 has 15 residues. With V trimmed by 6 bases and J by 3 bases, 8 bases remained unmatched. Here the CDR3 reads CASSRAGGINQPQHF. DNA of the CDR3: TGTGCCAGCAGCAGAGCAGGGGGAATCAATCAGCCCCAGCATTTT.

The table lists this clonotype with many counts. The J gene is TRBJ2-5, the V gene TRBV11-2; D possibly uses TRBD1 or TRBD2 (5 bases each). Germline CDR1 SGHAT, CDR2 FQNNGV. V was cut by 6 bases and J by 4 bases, with 15 bases left in between. The CDR3 is 14 residues long. The CDR3 nucleotides are TGTGCCAGCAGTCCGAGGGTGGGGCGAGAGACCCAGTACTTC. Protein product: CASSPRVGRETQYF.

The rearrangement joins TRBV20-1 to TRBJ2-5; 12 nucleotides line up with TRBD2. The CDR3 is 14 amino acids. Losses at the gene ends were 5 bases for V and 5 bases for J; bases not matched to a gene: 6. Germline-derived CDR1 and CDR2 are DFQATT and SNEGSKA (reference sequence). The CDR3, as DNA: TGCAGTGCTCCGACTAGCGGGAGAAGGGAGACCCAGTACTTC. Protein: CSAPTSGRRETQYF.

The rearrangement uses TRBV28 and TRBJ1-5; unclear D gene. Trimming removed 6 bases from V and 4 bases from J, with 7 bases in between. CDR1 and CDR2 (germline): MDHEN, SYDVKM. The CDR3 totals 12 residues. CDR3 nucleotides: TGTGCCAGCAGGGGGATGAATCAGCCCCAGCATTTT. Protein: CASRGMNQPQHF.

This clonotype was observed a handful of times. V gene TRBV7-9 combines with J gene TRBJ1-1, with a weak D call TRBD1 (5 bases). Germline values: CDR1 SEHNR, CDR2 FQNEAQ (reference sequence). The CDR3 totals 14 residues. Trimming took off 5 bases at V and 1 base at J, with 11 bases between the two ends. The CDR3 spells CASSVLGANTEAFF. DNA for the CDR3: TGTGCCAGCAGCGTCCTTGGGGCGAACACTGAAGCTTTCTTT.

The V and J genes are TRBV9 and TRBJ1-2; 12 nucleotides match TRBD1. The CDR3 runs to 15 residues. Losses at the gene ends were 4 bases for V and 6 bases for J; bases not matched to a gene: 7. Germline CDR1 is SGDLS and CDR2 is YYNGEE. The CDR3 DNA reads TGTGCCAGCAGCCCGGTCCGGGACAGGGGGCATGGCTACACCTTC. It translates to CASSPVRDRGHGYTF.

This clonotype was recorded a few times. This rearrangement joins TRBV9 to TRBJ2-3, with 8 bases matching TRBD1. Germline loops: CDR1 SGDLS, CDR2 YYNGEE. CDR3 size: 15 residues. The J segment lost 2 bases and the V segment lost 5 bases, leaving 7 bases of the junction unmatched. In DNA form, the CDR3 reads TGTGCCAGCAGTGGGACGGGACAGGACACAGATACGCAGTATTTT. It codes for CASSGTGQDTDTQYF. Combining the CDR3 with reference TRBV9 and TRBJ2-3 gives the whole variable domain DSGVTQTPKHLITATGQRVTLRCSPRSGDLSVYWYQQSLDQGLQFLIQYYNGEERAKGNILERFSAQQFPDLHSELNLSSLELGDSALYFCASSGTGQDTDTQYFGPGTRLTVL.

V gene TRBV30 combines with J gene TRBJ1-2; 7 bases are shared with TRBD1. CDR3 size: 12 residues. V shed 2 bases and J 7 bases; nucleotides not matched to a gene: 4. Germline-derived CDR1 and CDR2 are GTSNPN and SVGIG (reference sequence). CDR3 region: CAWSPWDSGYTF. CDR3 nucleotides: TGTGCCTGGAGTCCTTGGGACAGTGGCTACACCTTC.

V and J are TRBV11-1 and TRBJ2-1; D uncertain. The germline V gene encodes CDR1 SGHAT and CDR2 FQDESV (reference sequence). Trimming took off 1 base at V and 0 bases at J, with 16 bases between the two ends. The CDR3 totals 18 residues. CDR3 bases: TGTGCCAGCAGCTTAGTAGGCCCACAGCCGAACTCCTACAATGAGCAGTTCTTC. Translating gives CASSLVGPQPNSYNEQFF.

This clonotype has a count of ten or more. V and J are TRBV5-5 and TRBJ2-3, with a possible D match to TRBD1 (5 bases). The CDR3 has 13 amino acids. Germline V lookup: CDR1 SGHKS, CDR2 YYEKEE (reference sequence). V dropped 2 bases and J dropped 5 bases, with 9 bases sitting between them. This CDR3 reads CASSFSREDTQYF. CDR3 nucleotides: TGTGCCAGCAGCTTCAGCAGGGAAGATACGCAGTATTTT.

The sample holds a few counts of this clonotype. The V and J genes are TRBV3-1 and TRBJ2-7; 7 bases match TRBD1. Trimming removed 5 bases from V and 6 bases from J; junction bases left unmatched: 7. The CDR3 is made up of 13 amino acids. Per the germline V gene, CDR1 is LGHDT and CDR2 is YNNKEL (reference sequence). The CDR3 coding sequence is TGTGCCAGCAGCATTCGGGACAGCGGCGAGCAGTACTTC. This encodes CASSIRDSGEQYF.

The CDR3 DNA is TGTGCCAGCAGCTGGACAGGGGTCCAAGAGACCCAGTACTTC. It encodes CASSWTGVQETQYF. The chain employs TRBV7-9 and TRBJ2-5; TRBD1 aligns across 9 bases. Germline V gene lookup returns CDR1 SEHNR and CDR2 FQNEAQ (reference sequence). The CDR3 is made up of 14 amino acids. V was pared by 4 bases and J by 1 base, with 1 base of the junction left unmatched.

In this sample, this clonotype turned up many times. This rearrangement joins TRBV10-3 to TRBJ2-5, with TRBD1 as a possible D gene (6 bases). CDR3 length: 13 residues. Germline values: CDR1 ENHRY, CDR2 SYGVKD. V gave up 0 bases and J gave up 7 bases, with 9 bases separating them. The CDR3 sequence: CAISESGTRTQYF. The CDR3 bases are TGTGCCATCAGTGAGTCAGGGACACGGACCCAGTACTTC.

The gene calls are TRBV20-1 and TRBJ2-7, with D possibly being TRBD2 (6 bases). Deletions cut 4 bases from V and 6 bases from J, with 16 bases between. This CDR3 spans 13 amino acids. CDR1 and CDR2 from the germline V gene are DFQATT and SNEGSKA (reference sequence). CDR3 sequence: CSAKGGSLGEQYF. CDR3 bases: TGCAGTGCTAAGGGAGGTTCCCTGGGCGAGCAGTACTTC.

The chain uses TRBV4-3 and TRBJ1-2, with a possible D match to TRBD1 (5 bases). The V end was cut by 0 bases, the J end by 4 bases, with 15 bases between. Germline lookup yields CDR1 LGHNA and CDR2 YSLEER. CDR3 length: 16 amino acids. CDR3 sequence reads: CASSQDWADRSYGYTF. The CDR3 nucleotides are TGCGCCAGCAGCCAAGATTGGGCCGACAGAAGCTATGGCTACACCTTC.

V usage is TRBV7-7 and J usage is TRBJ2-1; 10 nucleotides line up with TRBD2. In germline, CDR1 is SSHAT, CDR2 FNYEAQ (reference sequence). This CDR3 is 15 amino acids long. CDR3 bases: TGTGTTAGCAGCTGGGGACTAGCGACTTACAATGAGCAGTTCTTC. Translation: CVSSWGLATYNEQFF.